The 29 T cell receptor beta chains below all came from one sample that was sequenced in a study of T cells in tuberculosis (dated by TCRdb to between 2018 and 2020). After being thawed and rested overnight, PBMC were stained with GMM-loaded CD1B tetramer, a Live/Dead dye and anti-CD3, and were then sorted on a FACS Aria II. CD1B tetramers were loaded with C32 glucose monomycolate purified from Rhodococcus equi. Library prep was done by the immunoSEQ multiplex PCR assay. The immuneACCESS repertoire file appears here via TCRdb, limited to in-frame rearrangements. These files lack a portion of the clones; in checked studies, under half of the deficit traces to unresolved V genes, and the cause of the others is not known. The table for this sample lists some 60,000 clones; 81% of them were counted only once. Of the sample, 13% falls within the top ten clones. Sequenced material: CD1b-GMM tetramer-negative cells sorted from PBMCs. Sample cell subset or site, as interpreted from the label and publication: T cells not binding CD1B-GMM tetramer, sorted from same donor. All receptors come from an adult woman with latent tuberculosis.

This clone appeared a single time. The chain combines TRBV28 with TRBJ2-1; 8 bases agree with TRBD1. In germline, CDR1 is MDHEN, CDR2 SYDVKM. Unmatched junction bases numbered 13, after V lost 5 bases and J lost 7 bases. The CDR3 sequence is 16 residues long. CDR3 protein: CASSLQGAVRENEQFF. CDR3 DNA: TGTGCCAGCAGTCTCCAGGGGGCGGTCAGGGAAAATGAGCAGTTCTTC.

J is TRBJ1-1 and V is TRBV27; D perhaps matches TRBD1 (6 bases). This CDR3 contains 14 residues. Germline values: CDR1 MNHEY, CDR2 SMNVEV (reference sequence). With 2 bases removed from V and 4 bases from J, the gap between germline ends came to 11 bases. The CDR3 reads CASSLNQGPTEAFF. The DNA of the CDR3 is TGTGCCAGCAGTTTAAACCAGGGGCCCACTGAAGCTTTCTTT.

J is TRBJ2-1 and V is TRBV2; TRBD2 might be the D (7 bases). Germline V gene sequence: CDR1 SNHLY, CDR2 FYNNEI. V lost 7 bases and J lost 5, with 18 bases in between. CDR3 length equals 15 residues. The CDR3 is CASKGGRGSHNEQFF. The DNA for the CDR3 is TGTGCCAGCAAGGGGGGGCGGGGGTCCCACAATGAGCAGTTCTTC.

This chain joins TRBV28 and TRBJ2-7, with TRBD1 matching 10 bases. The germline CDR1 and CDR2 sequences are MDHEN and SYDVKM. V shed 10 bases and J 1 base; nucleotides not matched to a gene: 10. CDR3 length: 15 amino acids. As DNA, the CDR3 is TGTGCCACCAGCCGATGGGACAGGGGTTCCTACGAGCAGTACTTC. This encodes CATSRWDRGSYEQYF.

The rearrangement uses TRBV19 and TRBJ1-2; D may be TRBD1 (6 bases). V gave up 3 bases and J gave up 4 bases, with 21 bases separating them. The CDR3 length is 17 residues. Germline V lookup: CDR1 LNHDA, CDR2 SQIVND (reference sequence). The chain's CDR3 is CASSIGDRAGAGYGYTF. The CDR3 nucleotides read TGTGCCAGTAGTATCGGGGATCGGGCAGGGGCTGGCTATGGCTACACCTTC.

The rearrangement links TRBV14 to TRBJ2-1, with a possible D match to TRBD2 (6 bases). The CDR3 consists of 16 residues. Germline V gives CDR1 SGHDN, CDR2 FVKESK. V was clipped by 0 bases and J by 7 bases, with 16 bases between them. The chain's CDR3 is CASSQEVGLLVNEQFF. The CDR3 nucleotides are TGTGCCAGCAGCCAAGAGGTGGGACTCCTCGTAAATGAGCAGTTCTTC. Supplemented by reference TRBV14 and TRBJ2-1, the full variable domain reads EAGVTQFPSHSVIEKGQTVTLRCDPISGHDNLYWYRRVMGKEIKFLLHFVKESKQDESGMPNNRFLAERTGGTYSTLKVQPAELEDSGVYFCASSQEVGLLVNEQFFGPGTRLTVL.

Concerning this clone: The junction shows a germline mismatch at one end, possibly a read error. The rearrangement joins TRBV23-1 to TRBJ1-5, with D unclear. TRBV23-1 is noted as an ORF with a role that remains uncertain. The CDR3 is 9 residues long. The CDR3 sequence: CASSQSASF. The CDR3 DNA follows: TGCGCCAGCAGTCAATCGGCCTCTTTT.

The V gene is TRBV7-9, the J gene TRBJ1-4; D remains unclear. CDR3 size: 13 residues. Germline values: CDR1 SEHNR, CDR2 FQNEAQ (reference sequence). V was trimmed by 8 bases and J by 11 bases, leaving 18 bases between them. In DNA, the CDR3 is TGTGCCAGCCACTCCGGCCCCGCGGGGAAACTGTTTTTT. It encodes CASHSGPAGKLFF. Combining the CDR3 with reference TRBV7-9 and TRBJ1-4 gives the whole variable domain DTGVSQNPRHKITKRGQNVTFRCDPISEHNRLYWYRQTLGQGPEFLTYFQNEAQLEKSRLLSDRFSAERPKGSFSTLEIQRTEQGDSAMYLCASHSGPAGKLFFGSGTQLSVL.

The rearrangement links TRBV11-2 to TRBJ2-5; D gene ambiguous. The J call may be incorrect, as the DNA end agrees better with TRBJ2-7. This CDR3 is 12 amino acids long. Germline V gene data show CDR1 as SGHAT and CDR2 as FQNNGV. The CDR3 bases are TGTGCCAGCAGCCGAGAAGCCTACGAGCAGTACTTC. It specifies CASSREAYEQYF.

The CDR3 spells CASSFQQGGTGELFF. The CDR3 region has the DNA TGTGCCAGCAGCTTCCAACAGGGTGGCACCGGGGAGCTGTTTTTT. This chain connects TRBV11-2 to TRBJ2-2; a weak D match, TRBD1 (6 bases). With 3 bases removed from V and 4 bases from J, the gap between germline ends came to 12 bases. The CDR3 sequence is 15 residues long. Germline V CDR1 and CDR2: SGHAT, FQNNGV.

The chain couples TRBV2 to TRBJ1-1; 10 bases agree with TRBD1. CDR3 size: 12 residues. Germline V gives CDR1 SNHLY, CDR2 FYNNEI. V was pared by 7 bases and J by 8 bases, with 4 bases of the junction left unmatched. The CDR3 loop reads CASNWDRGEAFF. The CDR3 DNA reads as TGTGCCAGCAACTGGGACAGGGGAGAAGCTTTCTTT.

The rearrangement links TRBV5-1 to TRBJ2-5; 10 positions match TRBD2. There are 16 residues in the CDR3. Germline V gives CDR1 SGHRS, CDR2 YFSETQ. The junction had 11 bases not matched to a gene; V was cut back by 4 bases and J by 5 bases. CDR3: CASSITLAGVEETQYF. As DNA, the CDR3 is TGCGCCAGCAGCATTACCCTAGCGGGAGTAGAGGAGACCCAGTACTTC.

The chain is built from TRBV7-9 and TRBJ2-2; maybe TRBD2 (6 bases). CDR3 length equals 17 residues. Germline V lookup: CDR1 SEHNR, CDR2 FQNEAQ (reference sequence). V lost 4 bases and J 2 bases, leaving 17 bases between the germline ends. The CDR3 reads CASSSPQGLLNTGELFF. The CDR3 DNA sequence: TGTGCCAGCAGCTCACCCCAGGGACTTCTCAACACCGGGGAGCTGTTTTTT.

This clone has just a few counts. The chain employs TRBV5-5 and TRBJ2-7; the match to TRBD1 covers 8 bases. Trimming cost V 4 bases and J 3 bases; bases outside gene matches: 3. The CDR3 spans 13 residues. The V gene's germline CDR1 is SGHKS and CDR2 YYEKEE (reference sequence). For the CDR3, the DNA is TGTGCCAGCAGCCTACAGGGGGGCTACGAGCAGTACTTC. Protein product: CASSLQGGYEQYF.

CDR3: CASSRDRGPGAGELFF. The CDR3 DNA follows: TGTGCCAGCAGCCGGGACAGGGGGCCGGGGGCCGGGGAGCTGTTTTTT. The J gene is TRBJ2-2, the V gene TRBV5-4; 12 bases are a match to TRBD1. The trim removed 4 bases at V and 6 bases at J, leaving 7 bases unmatched. CDR3 length: 16 amino acids. Per the germline V gene, CDR1 is SGHNT and CDR2 is YYREEE (reference sequence).

J is TRBJ2-7 and V is TRBV30, with D possibly TRBD1 on 6 matching bases. The CDR3 has 14 residues. V lost 0 bases, J lost 6 bases, and 15 bases lay in between. Germline CDR1 GTSNPN, CDR2 SVGIG (reference sequence). The CDR3 reads CAWSVNRVAGEQYF. The CDR3 DNA follows: TGTGCCTGGAGTGTAAACAGGGTGGCTGGCGAGCAGTACTTC.

This clone was found once. The chain combines TRBV11-2 with TRBJ1-1; the match to TRBD1 covers 10 bases. This CDR3 is built from 13 residues. Losses at the gene ends were 5 bases for V and 8 bases for J; bases not matched to a gene: 5. Germline CDR1 and CDR2: SGHAT and FQNNGV. The CDR3 here is CASSQDRGEEAFF. DNA of the CDR3: TGTGCCAGCAGCCAGGACAGGGGGGAGGAAGCTTTCTTT.

The genes are TRBV2 and TRBJ1-5; tentatively, D is TRBD1 (5 bases). V was pared by 5 bases and J by 2 bases, with 16 bases between. There are 16 residues in the CDR3. Germline V gene data show CDR1 as SNHLY and CDR2 as FYNNEI. The CDR3 region has the DNA TGTGCCAGCAGTACTGGCAGTCTAGGGGGCAATCAGCCCCAGCATTTT. Residues: CASSTGSLGGNQPQHF.

The chain combines TRBV29-1 with TRBJ2-1; TRBD1 might be the D (6 bases). Germline CDR1 SQVTM, CDR2 ANQGSEA. This CDR3 has 10 amino acids. Trimming took off 4 bases at V and 8 bases at J, with 6 bases between the two ends. The CDR3 protein is CSVAGDEQFF. CDR3 nucleotide sequence: TGCAGCGTTGCAGGGGATGAGCAGTTCTTC.

A few counts support this clone. The CDR3 bases are TGTGCCAGCAGCTCACAGGGGAACTATGGCTACACCTTC. It yields the protein CASSSQGNYGYTF. This chain joins TRBV7-6 and TRBJ1-2, with TRBD1 matching over 7 bases. Per the germline V gene, CDR1 is SGHVS and CDR2 is FNYEAQ. With V trimmed by 4 bases and J by 2 bases, 1 base remained unmatched. The CDR3 length is 13 residues.

The chain recombines TRBV11-3 with TRBJ2-1; 12 nucleotides match TRBD1. There are 15 residues in the CDR3. Trimming cost V 1 base and J 8 bases; bases outside gene matches: 3. Germline lookup yields CDR1 SGHNT and CDR2 YENEEA. The CDR3 sequence is CASSLGGTGGHEQFF. In DNA, the CDR3 is TGTGCCAGCAGCTTAGGGGGGACAGGGGGCCATGAGCAGTTCTTC.

The chain uses TRBV7-3 and TRBJ1-5; D is possibly TRBD1 (5 bases). Trimming removed 1 base from V and 6 bases from J, with 16 bases in between. Germline V gives CDR1 SGHTA, CDR2 FQGTGA. This CDR3 has 16 amino acids. CDR3 protein: CASSLIARQGGQPQHF. CDR3 bases: TGTGCCAGCAGCTTAATTGCCCGGCAGGGAGGTCAGCCCCAGCATTTT.

The chain has TRBV7-2 and TRBJ2-5; D unresolved. Trimming removed 3 bases at V and 2 bases at J, with 4 bases between. Germline V gene lookup returns CDR1 SGHTA and CDR2 FQGNSA. The CDR3 contains 12 residues. CDR3 DNA sequence: TGTGCCAGCAGCTTGAGGCAAGAGACCCAGTACTTC. Its protein is CASSLRQETQYF.

The rearrangement uses TRBV7-6 and TRBJ1-2, with D maybe TRBD1 (5 bases). The length of the CDR3 is 16 residues. V lost 1 base, J lost 4 bases, and 16 bases lay in between. Germline V gene sequence: CDR1 SGHVS, CDR2 FNYEAQ. CDR3 sequence reads: CASSLEEEGSVYGYTF. The CDR3 DNA reads as TGTGCCAGCAGCTTAGAAGAGGAGGGGTCCGTCTATGGCTACACCTTC.

The chain uses TRBV4-2 and TRBJ1-4; the match to TRBD1 covers 8 bases. The CDR3 spans 15 residues. Germline V gene lookup returns CDR1 LGHNA and CDR2 YNFKEQ. With V trimmed by 3 bases and J by 6 bases, 6 bases remained unmatched. CDR3 nucleotide sequence: TGTGCCAGCAGCCAGGGAGGACAGGGTGATGAAAAACTGTTTTTT. Its translation: CASSQGGQGDEKLFF.

V usage is TRBV21-1 and J usage is TRBJ2-7; the DNA was not used to check the table's D call, TRBD1. TRBV21-1 is flagged as a pseudogene. CDR3 length: 15 residues. The CDR3 sequence: CASSRRWTGAYEQYF. CDR3 nucleotides: TGTGCCAGCAGCCGACGGTGGACAGGGGCCTACGAGCAGTACTTC.

This clone showed up just a few times. The chain employs TRBV19 and TRBJ2-7; 10 bases align to TRBD2. The CDR3 is made up of 14 amino acids. Germline trimming cut 8 bases from V and 0 bases from J; bases unmatched to any gene: 4. CDR1 and CDR2 from the germline V gene are LNHDA and SQIVND (reference sequence). The CDR3 loop is CASSSGGYSYEQYF. The CDR3 nucleotides read TGTGCCAGTTCTAGCGGGGGTTACTCCTACGAGCAGTACTTC.

The chain recombines TRBV28 with TRBJ1-1, with D unresolved. Germline loops: CDR1 MDHEN, CDR2 SYDVKM. The V gene lost 6 bases and the J gene lost 4 bases, with 15 bases spanning the gap. The CDR3 is made up of 14 amino acids. The CDR3 DNA is TGTGCCAGCAGCTTAGTTCGGGGTGTCACTGAAGCTTTCTTT. Amino acids: CASSLVRGVTEAFF.

This chain links TRBV6-1 with TRBJ1-1; D uncertain. Looked up from germline, CDR1 is MNHNS and CDR2 is SASEGT. The CDR3 consists of 15 residues. The ends were cut back, 4 bases at V and 4 bases at J, with 16 bases in the middle. The CDR3 is CASSVIPGSGTEAFF. The CDR3 DNA reads as TGTGCCAGCAGTGTGATCCCGGGATCGGGCACTGAAGCTTTCTTT.